The 3 T cell receptor beta chains in this list originate from one sample, sequenced in a study of blood T cell repertoires in COVID-19. Using immunoSEQ multiplex PCR, the repertoire was profiled, and TCRdb retains in-frame clones only, with some absent. This sample has under 200,000 clones, with about 85% found just once. The sequenced material came from peripheral blood. The receptors shown here come from a woman older than 75 with acute or convalescent COVID-19.

This chain joins TRBV11-2 and TRBJ2-3, with D possibly matching TRBD2 (6 bases). The V gene's germline CDR1 is SGHAT and CDR2 FQNNGV. V lost 5 bases, J lost 4 bases, and 16 bases lay in between. The CDR3 has 15 amino acids. CDR3 sequence (DNA): TGTGCCAGCAGCCCGACTCTGGGGGGATCAGATACGCAGTATTTT. Translating it yields CASSPTLGGSDTQYF.

The chain recombines TRBV3-1 (or the pseudogene TRBV3-2) with TRBJ2-1; D may be TRBD2 (6 bases). V was pared by 1 base and J by 2 bases, with 9 bases between. CDR1 LGHDT and CDR2 YNNKEL come from the germline V gene (reference sequence). The CDR3 length is 15 residues. In DNA form, the CDR3 reads TGTGCCAGCAGCCAAGGGCGGGAAACCTACAATGAGCAGTTCTTC. Its translation: CASSQGRETYNEQFF.

The CDR3 DNA reads TGTGCCAGTAGTACCGGCCGGGACTTGATCCCTGAAGCTTTCTTT. Protein product: CASSTGRDLIPEAFF. This chain links TRBV19 with TRBJ1-1; D is perhaps TRBD1 (5 bases). CDR1 and CDR2 from the germline V gene are LNHDA and SQIVND (reference sequence). CDR3 size: 15 residues. V shed 4 bases and J shed 6 bases, with 18 bases lying between them.